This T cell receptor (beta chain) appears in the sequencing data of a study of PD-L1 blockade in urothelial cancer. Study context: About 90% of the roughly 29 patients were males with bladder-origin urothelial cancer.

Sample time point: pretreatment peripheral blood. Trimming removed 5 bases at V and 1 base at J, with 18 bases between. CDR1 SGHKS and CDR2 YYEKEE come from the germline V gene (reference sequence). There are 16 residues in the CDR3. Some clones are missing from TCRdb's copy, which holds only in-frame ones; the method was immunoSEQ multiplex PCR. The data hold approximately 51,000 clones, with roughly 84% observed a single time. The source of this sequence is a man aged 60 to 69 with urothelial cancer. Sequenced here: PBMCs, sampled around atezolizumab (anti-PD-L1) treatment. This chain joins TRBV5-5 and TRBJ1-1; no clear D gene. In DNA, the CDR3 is TGTGCCAGCAGATTAGAAGGAGGGAGTAGGAACACTGAAGCTTTCTTT. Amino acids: CASRLEGGSRNTEAFF.